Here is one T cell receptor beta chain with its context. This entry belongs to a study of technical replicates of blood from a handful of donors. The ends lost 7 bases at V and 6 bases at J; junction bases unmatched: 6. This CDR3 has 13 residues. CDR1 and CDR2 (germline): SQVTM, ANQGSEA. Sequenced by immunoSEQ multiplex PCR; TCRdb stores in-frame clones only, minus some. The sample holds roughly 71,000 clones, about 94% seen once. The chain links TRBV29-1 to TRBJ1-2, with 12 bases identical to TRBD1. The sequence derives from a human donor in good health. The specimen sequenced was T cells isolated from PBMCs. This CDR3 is CSAPGQGAHGYTF. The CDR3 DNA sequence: TGCAGCGCTCCGGGACAGGGGGCGCATGGCTACACCTTC.